What follows is one T cell receptor beta chain and its context. Its antigen has not been determined. Nothing much larger sits one base from this clone, and base qualities are not available. The source of the sample is a study of technical replicates of blood from a few donors (dated by TCRdb to 2015 to 2018). The CDR3 has 15 amino acids, counting the end cysteine and phenylalanine. Of the read, only the CDR3 DNA is kept; its 45 bases are in frame from base 1. The germline ends are 15 bases apart after V is trimmed by 4 bases and J by 2 bases. CDR1 and CDR2 (SGHVS, FQNEAQ) derive from the germline V gene. The library came from the immunoSEQ multiplex PCR assay. In its TCRdb copy, this immuneACCESS table keeps in-frame sequences only and misses some clones. Where compared with another copy, unresolved V genes explain less than half of these, and the others have no known cause. Present in this sample are about 80,000 clones, roughly 90% of which were seen just once. Approximately 0.39% of the sample is in the top ten clones.

The receptor was derived from a human donor in good health. Sequencing was performed on T cells isolated from PBMCs. The chain employs TRBV7-8 and TRBJ2-7; too little of a D gene remains to name it. The DNA sequence is as follows: TGTGCCAGCAGCTCGGCGGTCGGAGTGGCCTACGAGCAGTACTTC. Protein translation: CASSSAVGVAYEQYF.